These T cell receptor beta chains were read from a single sample in a study of metastatic and nonmetastatic thyroid tumors. MiXCR reprocessed the PCR reads for TCRdb. The sample includes tens of thousands of clones, 12% of them seen just once. Sequenced input: blood. These receptors originate from a male donor with papillary thyroid cancer or a benign thyroid nodule (not recorded which). Some clones in this sample may be carry-over from other donors' samples. Each CDR3 is given without its conserved first and last residue. Fields, in order: V gene, CDR3 protein.

V gene: TRBV7-8; CDR3 protein: ASTSRGSPLH
V gene: TRBV6-5; CDR3 protein: ASSYSGAAF
V gene: TRBV19; CDR3 protein: ASSYSVNTGELF
V gene: TRBV14; CDR3 protein: ASSPLGPGNTIY
V gene: TRBV27; CDR3 protein: ASRDLSANTDTQY
V gene: TRBV9; CDR3 protein: ASSPATDTQY
V gene: TRBV4-1; CDR3 protein: ASSHTLVSDTQY
V gene: TRBV24-1; CDR3 protein: ATSEDIQPQH
V gene: TRBV30; CDR3 protein: AWSLRQGQETQY
V gene: TRBV6-1; CDR3 protein: ASTRSYEQY
V gene: TRBV12-5; CDR3 protein: ASGLRQGGNQPQH
V gene: TRBV28; CDR3 protein: ASSPHNYDYT
V gene: TRBV6-2/TRBV6-3; CDR3 protein: ASSPLRVPGSEQY
V gene: TRBV28; CDR3 protein: ASREGAGNTIY
V gene: TRBV19; CDR3 protein: ASSKAEGLGELF